The clone carrying this TCR beta chain was observed at least ten times. What it binds is unknown. These data come from a study of T cells after yellow fever vaccination. Synthesis of TCR cDNA relied on 5'RACE template switching, which attached a universal primer site and UMIs. MiXCR, run by TCRdb on the 5' RACE reads, gives a single entry per CDR3 protein. The sample has more than 95,000 distinct CDR3 sequences; under 8.5% are singletons. Losses at the gene ends were 4 bases for V and 4 bases for J; bases not matched to a gene: 16. Germline V gene data show CDR1 as SNHLY and CDR2 as FYNNEI. The CDR3 covers 17 residues. Findings and caveats of the study: The booster response re-showed most primary clones: 96% CD4, approximately 85% CD8.

The sequencing used CD4+ T cells sorted from PBMCs, collected 10 to 11 days after the first yellow fever vaccination. This TCR came from a man aged 18 to 30 who received the YFV17D yellow fever vaccine. J is TRBJ2-7 and V is TRBV2, with 7 bases matching TRBD1. CDR3 residues: CASSVPIFGTEQYEQYF. The CDR3 nucleotides read TGTGCCAGCAGTGTGCCAATCTTCGGGACAGAGCAATACGAGCAGTACTTC.